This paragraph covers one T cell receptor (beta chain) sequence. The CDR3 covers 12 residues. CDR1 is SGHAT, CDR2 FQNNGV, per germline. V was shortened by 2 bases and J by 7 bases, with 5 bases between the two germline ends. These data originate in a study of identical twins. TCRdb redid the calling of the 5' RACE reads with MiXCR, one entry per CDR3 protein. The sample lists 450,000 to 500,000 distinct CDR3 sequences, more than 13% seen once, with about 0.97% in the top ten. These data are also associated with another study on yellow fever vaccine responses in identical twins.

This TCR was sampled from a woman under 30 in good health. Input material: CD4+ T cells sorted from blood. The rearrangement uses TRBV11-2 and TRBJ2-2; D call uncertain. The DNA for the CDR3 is TGTGCCAGCAGCTTATCGATCGGGGAGCTGTTTTTT. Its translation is CASSLSIGELFF.